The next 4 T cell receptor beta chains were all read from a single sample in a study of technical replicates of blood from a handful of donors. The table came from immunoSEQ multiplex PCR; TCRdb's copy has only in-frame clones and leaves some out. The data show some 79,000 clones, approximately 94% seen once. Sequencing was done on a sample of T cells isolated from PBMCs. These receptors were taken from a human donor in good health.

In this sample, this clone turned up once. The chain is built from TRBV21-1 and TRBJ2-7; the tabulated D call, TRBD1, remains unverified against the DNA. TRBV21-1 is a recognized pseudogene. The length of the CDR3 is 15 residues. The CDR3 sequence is CASSKEGVWFYEQYF. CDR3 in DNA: TGTGCCAGCAGCAAGGAAGGGGTCTGGTTTTACGAGCAGTACTTC.

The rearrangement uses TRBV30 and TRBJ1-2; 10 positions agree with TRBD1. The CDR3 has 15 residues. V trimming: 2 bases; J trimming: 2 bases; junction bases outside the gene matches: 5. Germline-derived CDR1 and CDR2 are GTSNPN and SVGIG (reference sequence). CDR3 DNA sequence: TGTGCCTGGAGTTACAAGGGACAGGGGAACTATGGCTACACCTTC. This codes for CAWSYKGQGNYGYTF.

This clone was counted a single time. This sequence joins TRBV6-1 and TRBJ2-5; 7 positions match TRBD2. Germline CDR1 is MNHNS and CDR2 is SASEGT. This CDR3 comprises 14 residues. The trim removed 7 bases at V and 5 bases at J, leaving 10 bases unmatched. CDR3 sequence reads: CASTRAGSGETQYF. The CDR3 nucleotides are TGTGCCAGCACTCGAGCGGGAAGCGGGGAGACCCAGTACTTC.

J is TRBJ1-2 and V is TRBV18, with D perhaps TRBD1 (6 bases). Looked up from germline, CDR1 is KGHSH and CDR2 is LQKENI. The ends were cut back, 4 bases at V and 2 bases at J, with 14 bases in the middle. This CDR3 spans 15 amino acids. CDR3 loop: CASSRQTGRNYGYTF. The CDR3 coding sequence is TGTGCCAGCTCACGTCAAACAGGGCGGAACTATGGCTACACCTTC.